This T cell receptor beta chain was captured in a study of beta chain features in type 1 diabetes. General study findings and limits: For Type 1 diabetes patients, all four CD4+ subsets carried TCRB CDR3s that were moderately but significantly shorter.

This clone was recorded a few times. Its antigen is as yet unknown. Expressed TCRB transcripts were sequenced because the entire RNA isolate underwent reverse transcription. This table comes from immunoSEQ multiplex PCR, and its TCRdb copy is limited to in-frame clones, with some not included. The data hold 50,000 or so clones, with under 45% observed a single time. With 6 bases removed from V and 0 bases from J, the gap between germline ends came to 17 bases. The germline V gene has CDR1 MNHNY and CDR2 SVGAGI (reference sequence). The CDR3 spans 16 residues. The rearrangement links TRBV6-6 to TRBJ1-1; D is unresolved. Sequencing input: Tregs from blood. This clonotype was obtained from a man aged 25-45 years with type 1 diabetes. DNA of the CDR3: TGTGCCAGCAGCACCGGGGTTTGGGAGATGAACACTGAAGCTTTCTTT. Translation gives CASSTGVWEMNTEAFF.